The TCR beta chain under discussion was sequenced for a study of blood T cell repertoires in COVID-19 (dated by TCRdb to 2020 to 2021). For the study in its entirety: Collaborator samples came from the United States, Italy and Spain and covered acute and convalescent phases of COVID-19. The prospective study material was composed of cDNA or gDNA derived from T cells, B-cell-depleted T cells, or PBMCs. Deeply sampled blood TCRbeta repertoires from subjects exposed to, actively infected with, or recovered from COVID-19 were included in the dataset. The repertoires were made available in a free public database intended to serve as a resource for research on the immune response to SARS-CoV-2. Samples came from the ongoing ImmuneRACE study (first 160 participants) plus 1,254 subjects from 6 global collaborators. Sample metadata almost always included a de-identified subject ID, COVID-19 status, age in years and sex. Where HLA class I and class II types were available, the types were taken from metadata supplied by the sample provider, not from assay-based typing.

Broad study findings and their caveats: Clinical and demographic metadata were provided uncurated, with the amount varying by source and participant.

Trimmed from V: 4 bases; trimmed from J: 3 bases; junction bases lacking a gene match: 4. The CDR3 goes from the cysteine to the phenylalanine over 14 residues. Only the CDR3 region is kept as DNA, spanning 42 bases read in frame from base 1. At one collaborating source in Seattle, patients were enrolled during active infection and were followed longitudinally through the course of disease. Each collaborating institution followed its own protocols to collect whole blood in K2EDTA tubes. For TCRbeta analysis, collaborators shipped samples as frozen whole blood, isolated PBMCs, or DNA extracted from either of those sample types. In its sample, this clone was seen a few times. Its antigen has not been determined. Per-base quality was not reported, and no clone a single base away is much larger than it. The immunoSEQ Assay, a bias-controlled multiplex PCR, was used to amplify TCRbeta CDR3 regions from genomic DNA. Regarding the original processing steps: The number of nucleated cells in each sample was estimated from the amplification of reference gene primers within the assay. Sequence reads were collapsed and filtered to measure the absolute abundance of every unique TCRbeta CDR3 rearrangement. For each sample, productive Simpson clonality was calculated by taking the square root of Simpson's diversity index across productive rearrangements. This is the immuneACCESS table as TCRdb keeps it, with only in-frame sequences that have V and J called. A part of the clones is gone; compared with another copy, unresolved V genes explain less than half, and the rest is unexplained. The D gene and trimming were derived from the DNA, and the V and J assignments and clone size from that table. The sample data list around 270,000 clones, and more than 85% of these were observed just once. The leading ten clones occupy 2% to 3% of the sample.

The V and J segments used are TRBV5-3 and TRBJ2-7, and 10 junction bases match TRBD1. Being an ORF, TRBV5-3 has a function that is uncertain. The sequence came from a person aged 18-35 years with COVID-19, enrolled during active disease. Input material: peripheral blood. The DNA sequence reads TGTGCCAGAAGCCAATGGACAGGGGGCTACGAGCAGTACTTC. It translates to CARSQWTGGYEQYF.